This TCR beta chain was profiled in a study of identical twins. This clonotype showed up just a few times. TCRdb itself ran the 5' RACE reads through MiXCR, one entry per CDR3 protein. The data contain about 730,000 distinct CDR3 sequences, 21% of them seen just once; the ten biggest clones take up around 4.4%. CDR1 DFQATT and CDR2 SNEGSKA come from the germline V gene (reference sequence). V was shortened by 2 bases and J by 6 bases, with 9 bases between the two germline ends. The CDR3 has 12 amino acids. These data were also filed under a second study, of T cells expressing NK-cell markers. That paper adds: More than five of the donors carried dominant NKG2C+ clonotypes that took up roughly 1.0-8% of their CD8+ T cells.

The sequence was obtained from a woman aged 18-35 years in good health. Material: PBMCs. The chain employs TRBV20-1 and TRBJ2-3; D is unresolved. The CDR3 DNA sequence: TGCAGTGCTAGACCCCCCAGGGATACGCAGTATTTT. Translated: CSARPPRDTQYF.